This entry features one T cell receptor beta chain sequence. This sample is drawn from a study of monozygotic twins with inflammatory bowel disease. The template switching step added UMIs that contained a 6-nucleotide sample barcode. TCRdb reanalyzed the 5' RACE reads and collapses them to one entry per CDR3 protein, without DNA. Its listing shows fewer than 200,000 distinct CDR3 sequences. CDR3 length: 16 amino acids. The V gene's germline CDR1 is SGHRS and CDR2 YFSETQ. The source is a human donor with ulcerative colitis or Crohn's disease, or a healthy co-twin of an affected twin (not recorded which). Input material: blood. J is TRBJ2-7 and V is TRBV5-1; without DNA, the TCRdb call of TRBD2 cannot be checked. The CDR3 reads CASSPGLAGDAYEQYF. Looking up the rest from reference TRBV5-1 and TRBJ2-7 gives the full variable domain: KAGVTQTPRYLIKTRGQQVTLSCSPISGHRSVSWYQQTPGQGLQFLFEYFSETQRNKGNFPGRFSGRQFSNSRSEMNVSTLELGDSALYLCASSPGLAGDAYEQYFGPGTRLTVT.